The 24 T cell receptor beta chains in this list originate from one sample, sequenced in a study of molecular identifiers for immune sequencing clone quantification. TCRdb fed the PCR reads into MiXCR, producing one record per CDR3 protein. Of around 86,000 distinct CDR3 sequences in the sample, around 20% were seen once. The sample taken for sequencing was naive CD8+ T cells from blood, with Jurkat cell RNA spiked in. Subset noted: FACS-sorted CD8+CD4-CCR7+CD45RA+ naive T cells. The receptor source for this set is a human donor in good health. Some libraries in this study had Jurkat cell RNA spiked in.

The table lists this clonotype with many counts. In DNA form, the CDR3 reads TGTGCCACCCTACCCGGGGACAGGGGTATTGATACGCAGTATTTT. Translating gives CATLPGDRGIDTQYF. The chain employs TRBV19 and TRBJ2-3, with 10 bases lining up with TRBD1. The length of the CDR3 is 15 residues. Trimming cost V 10 bases and J 6 bases; bases outside gene matches: 13. Germline V lookup: CDR1 LNHDA, CDR2 SQIVND (reference sequence).

As regards this clonotype: A much larger clone sits a single nucleotide away, making a read error possible. The gene calls are TRBV4-3 and TRBJ2-2, with 9 nucleotides matching TRBD1. The V gene's germline CDR1 is LGHNA and CDR2 YSLEER. The CDR3 sequence is 18 residues long. The CDR3 sequence is CASSQDDFGTGPTGELLF. CDR3 bases: TGCGCCAGCAGCCAAGATGATTTCGGGACAGGGCCCACCGGGGAGCTGCTTTTT.

This clonotype occurred many times. The rearrangement uses TRBV2 and TRBJ2-3; possible D gene TRBD2, 6 bases. CDR1 SNHLY and CDR2 FYNNEI come from the germline V gene. The V and J ends lost 7 bases and 0 bases respectively, with 11 bases between them. The CDR3 consists of 14 residues. CDR3 loop: CASTGGTSTDTQYF. The DNA of the CDR3 is TGTGCCAGCACGGGCGGGACTAGCACAGATACGCAGTATTTT.

This clonotype was seen repeatedly, ten times or more. CDR3 protein: CASSLGSTSSYEQYF. DNA for the CDR3: TGTGCCAGCAGCTTAGGGAGTACTAGCTCCTACGAGCAGTACTTC. The genes are TRBV7-9 and TRBJ2-7; weak D call: TRBD2 (5 bases). Trimming removed 1 base at V and 0 bases at J, with 10 bases between. The CDR3 runs 15 residues. Germline V lookup: CDR1 SEHNR, CDR2 FQNEAQ (reference sequence).

Regarding this clonotype: A read error is possible here, since a much larger clone lies one base away. The rearrangement joins TRBV18 to TRBJ1-1; D possibly corresponds to TRBD1 (6 bases). Germline V CDR1 and CDR2: KGHSH, LQKENI. The CDR3 loop spans 16 amino acids. The CDR3 region has the DNA TGTGCCAGCCCACCTTCGGACAGTACAATGAACACTGAAGCTTTCTTT. Its protein product is CASPPSDSTMNTEAFF.

Turning to this clonotype: A read error is possible here, since a much larger clone lies one base away. This chain connects TRBV7-3 to TRBJ2-5, with TRBD2 as a possible D gene (5 bases). This CDR3 spans 13 amino acids. V shed 5 bases and J shed 9 bases, with 16 bases lying between them. The germline gives CDR1 SGHTA, CDR2 FQGTGA. CDR3 coding DNA: TGTGCCAGCAGCCAAGTATTTTGGGAGTCCCAGTACTTC. It is translated as CASSQVFWESQYF.

This clonotype has ten or more counts. The chain employs TRBV6-5 and TRBJ1-3, with 7 bases fitting TRBD1. This CDR3 spans 14 amino acids. The germline V gene has CDR1 MNHEY and CDR2 SVGAGI. J gave up 8 bases and V 5 bases, and 9 bases lay outside the gene matches. The CDR3 DNA reads as TGTGCCAGCAGTGCGACAGGGTTAGAGGACACCATATATTTT. Translating gives CASSATGLEDTIYF.

Turning to this clonotype: Compared with germline, one end of the junction differs, possibly owing to a read error. The chain has TRBV6-2 or TRBV6-3 and TRBJ1-2; D not certain. The germline gives CDR1 MNHEY, CDR2 SVGEGT. This CDR3 region has 14 residues. For the CDR3, the DNA is TGTGTCAGCAGCCCCAGACGGATTAACTATGGCTACACCTTC. Translating it yields CVSSPRRINYGYTF.

As regards this clonotype: A much larger clone differs by one base, so this may be a read error. The final CDR3 position lacks the conserved phenylalanine or tryptophan, pointing to a likely read error. The chain carries TRBV7-9 and TRBJ2-1, with D perhaps given as TRBD1 or TRBD2 (6 bases each). This CDR3 is built from 17 residues. Germline V gene data show CDR1 as SEHNR and CDR2 as FQNEAQ (reference sequence). V lost 7 bases, J lost 9 bases, and 28 bases lay in between. The CDR3 region is CASTHPSAGVARGEQFL. CDR3 nucleotide sequence: TGTGCCAGCACACACCCTAGTGCAGGGGTGGCGCGGGGTGAGCAGTTCCTC.

Many counts were recorded for this clonotype. The V gene is TRBV20-1, the J gene TRBJ2-3; unclear D gene. Germline lookup yields CDR1 DFQATT and CDR2 SNEGSKA (reference sequence). V lost 2 bases and J 0 bases, leaving 6 bases between the germline ends. CDR3 size: 13 residues. Here the CDR3 DNA reads TGCAGTGCTAGAAACACTAGCACAGATACGCAGTATTTT. It translates to CSARNTSTDTQYF.

This clonotype was seen many times. The V gene is TRBV29-1, the J gene TRBJ1-6; TRBD1 agrees at 8 bases. Losses at the gene ends were 6 bases for V and 6 bases for J; bases not matched to a gene: 4. Germline V lookup: CDR1 SQVTM, CDR2 ANQGSEA. CDR3 length: 13 amino acids. CDR3 amino acids: CSVRTGLNSPLHF. CDR3 nucleotides: TGCAGCGTCCGGACAGGGCTTAATTCACCCCTCCACTTT.

Many counts were recorded for this clonotype. The chain recombines TRBV27 with TRBJ2-7; TRBD2 might be the D (6 bases). Trimming stripped 0 bases from V and 3 bases from J, with 15 bases between. The germline gives CDR1 MNHEY, CDR2 SMNVEV (reference sequence). The CDR3 covers 16 residues. The CDR3 region has the DNA TGTGCCAGCAGTTTATCTTTACTAGCAGGGAACTACGAGCAGTACTTC. Translation gives CASSLSLLAGNYEQYF.

This clonotype was seen repeatedly, ten times or more. The J gene is TRBJ1-3, the V gene TRBV7-6, with D unclear. The germline V gene encodes CDR1 SGHVS and CDR2 FNYEAQ. The germline V and J ends were trimmed by 2 bases and 0 bases, with 11 bases remaining between them. This CDR3 is 16 amino acids long. The CDR3 sequence is CASSLLGLYSGNTIYF. The CDR3 DNA follows: TGTGCCAGCAGCTTACTTGGCCTGTACTCTGGAAACACCATATATTTT.

CDR3 sequence: CASSSLPAYEQYF. The CDR3 DNA follows: TGTGCCAGCAGCTCTTTACCTGCGTACGAGCAGTACTTC. V gene TRBV7-2 combines with J gene TRBJ2-7; D is uncertain. Between the trimmed V and J ends, which lost 4 bases and 4 bases, there was a span of 11 bases. The CDR3 totals 13 residues. Germline values: CDR1 SGHTA, CDR2 FQGNSA. Full variable domain (remainder filled in from reference TRBV7-2 and TRBJ2-7): GAGVSQSPSNKVTEKGKDVELRCDPISGHTALYWYRQSLGQGLEFLIYFQGNSAPDKSGLPSDRFSAERTGGSVSTLTIQRTQQEDSAVYLCASSSLPAYEQYFGPGTRLTVT.

This clonotype turned up a few times. A much larger clonotype is one base distant, so this may be a read error. Likely a read error: the CDR3 ends without its conserved phenylalanine or tryptophan. This chain uses TRBV9 with TRBJ1-1; a possible D gene is TRBD1 (6 bases). Trimming took off 0 bases at V and 3 bases at J, with 21 bases between the two ends. This CDR3 region has 18 residues. Germline CDR1 SGDLS, CDR2 YYNGEE. CDR3 residues: CASSVAVGGRGTDTEAFL. The CDR3 coding sequence is TGTGCCAGCAGCGTAGCTGTGGGGGGGCGCGGCACCGACACTGAAGCTTTCCTT.

This clonotype was seen at least ten times. The chain has TRBV10-1 and TRBJ2-1; no definite D call. Per the germline V gene, CDR1 is WNHNN and CDR2 is SYGVQD (reference sequence). The V end lost 5 bases, the J end lost 14 bases, and 4 bases lay between the germline ends. CDR3 length: 8 amino acids. Here the CDR3 DNA reads TGCGCCAGCAGTTCGAAGTTCTTC. It specifies CASSSKFF.

Comment on this clonotype: One end of the junction varies from germline; a read error may be responsible. V and J are TRBV5-4 and TRBJ1-1; unclear D gene. This CDR3 is 14 amino acids long. Per germline, CDR1 SGHNT and CDR2 YYREEE (reference sequence). CDR3 in amino acids: CASSLRELSTEAFF. Written as DNA, the CDR3 is TGTGCCAGCAGCTTGCGGGAGTTGAGCACTGAAGCTTTCTTC.

This clonotype has at least ten counts. The J gene is TRBJ2-2, the V gene TRBV19; TRBD1 aligns across 8 bases. Germline CDR1 is LNHDA and CDR2 is SQIVND (reference sequence). V lost 6 bases and J lost 4; bases outside the gene matches: 7. CDR3 length: 15 amino acids. For the CDR3, the DNA is TGTGCCAGTAGCGTGACAGGGGCGGGCACCGGGGAGCTGTTTTTT. Residues: CASSVTGAGTGELFF.

Turning to this clonotype: A much larger clone differs from this one at a single base, so this may be a read error. V and J are TRBV30 and TRBJ2-7, with D possibly being TRBD2 (6 bases). This CDR3 has 12 residues. CDR1 is GTSNPN and CDR2 is SVGIG in the germline V gene (reference sequence). The CDR3 DNA sequence: TGTGCCTGGAGTGTGGAGGGCTACGAGCGGTACTTC. This encodes CAWSVEGYERYF.

This clonotype came up many times. The chain joins TRBV20-1 to TRBJ2-3; 11 positions agree with TRBD2. CDR1 and CDR2 (germline): DFQATT, SNEGSKA (reference sequence). The CDR3 sequence is 18 residues long. The junction had 12 bases not matched to a gene; V was cut back by 4 bases and J by 0 bases. CDR3: CSATPGTSGDTSTDTQYF. For the CDR3, the DNA is TGCAGTGCTACCCCCGGGACTAGCGGAGACACTAGCACAGATACGCAGTATTTT.

This clonotype was observed at least ten times. The chain combines TRBV14 with TRBJ1-2; 8 bases line up with TRBD1. Germline CDR1 is SGHDN and CDR2 is FVKESK. This CDR3 spans 15 amino acids. V dropped 1 base and J dropped 3; count of bases not matched to a gene: 4. The CDR3 DNA reads TGTGCCAGCAGCCAAGTTCCAGGGGGCTACTATGGCTACACCTTC. Protein sequence: CASSQVPGGYYGYTF.

This clonotype was recorded many times. The rearrangement uses TRBV29-1 and TRBJ1-2, with D tentatively TRBD1 (6 bases). Trimming cost V 5 bases and J 0 bases, with 16 bases left between them. The germline V gene encodes CDR1 SQVTM and CDR2 ANQGSEA. The CDR3 is made up of 15 amino acids. The CDR3 nucleotides are TGCAGCGTTCGGCCAGGGGAAGGAGCTAACTATGGCTACACCTTC. This encodes CSVRPGEGANYGYTF.

A remark on this clonotype: Likely a read error: the CDR3 ends without its conserved phenylalanine or tryptophan. The chain uses TRBV12-3 or TRBV12-4 and TRBJ2-3, with TRBD2 matching over 7 bases. The junction had 7 bases not matched to a gene; V was cut back by 6 bases and J by 1 base. CDR3 length: 15 residues. This CDR3 reads CASSALAEGTDTQYL. In nucleotides, the CDR3 is TGTGCCAGCAGCGCTCTAGCGGAGGGCACAGATACGCAGTATCTT.

As for this clonotype: Just one base apart from a much larger clone, this may be a read error. In DNA, the CDR3 is TGTGCCTGCACCCTAACGGGGTTGGATTCACCCCTCCACTTT. Residues: CACTLTGLDSPLHF. The chain joins TRBV27 to TRBJ1-6; D gene unclear. Trimming took 11 bases from V and 8 from J, leaving 19 bases between them. Germline-derived CDR1 and CDR2 are MNHEY and SMNVEV (reference sequence). The CDR3 extends over 14 amino acids.